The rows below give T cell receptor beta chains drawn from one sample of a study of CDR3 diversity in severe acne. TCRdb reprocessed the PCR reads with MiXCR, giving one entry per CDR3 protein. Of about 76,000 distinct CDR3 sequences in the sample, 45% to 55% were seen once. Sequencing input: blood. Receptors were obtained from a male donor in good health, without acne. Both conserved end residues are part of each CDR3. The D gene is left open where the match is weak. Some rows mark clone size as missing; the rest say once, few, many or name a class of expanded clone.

CDR3nt: TGTGCCAGCAGACCGATCGGGACTACCAATGAGCAGTTCTTC
CDR3aa: CASRPIGTTNEQFF
v_gene: TRBV12-3/TRBV12-4
d_gene: TRBD2
j_gene: TRBJ2-1
abundance: many

CDR3nt: TGTGCCATCAGTGAAGGAGACAGGGGCGCTTCGGGCTACACCTTC
CDR3aa: CAISEGDRGASGYTF
v_gene: TRBV10-3
d_gene: TRBD1
j_gene: TRBJ1-2
abundance: few

CDR3nt: TGTGCCAGCAATGGCGTCGGCGGGGTATGGACTGAAGCTTTCTTT
CDR3aa: CASNGVGGVWTEAFF
v_gene: TRBV7-8
d_gene: NA
j_gene: TRBJ1-1
abundance: few

CDR3nt: TGCGCCAGCAGCCGAACCAAACTGGGCCCCTACGAGCAGTACTTC
CDR3aa: CASSRTKLGPYEQYF
v_gene: TRBV5-1
d_gene: NA
j_gene: TRBJ2-7
abundance: NA

CDR3nt: TGTGCCACCAGTGCGACAGGGTTCAGGCAGCCCCAGCATTTT
CDR3aa: CATSATGFRQPQHF
v_gene: TRBV24-1
d_gene: TRBD1
j_gene: TRBJ1-5
abundance: few

CDR3nt: TGCGCCAGCAGCCAAGAAGGATGGGGGGCCGGGCGAGAGACCCAGTACTTC
CDR3aa: CASSQEGWGAGRETQYF
v_gene: TRBV4-1
d_gene: NA
j_gene: TRBJ2-5
abundance: few

CDR3nt: TGTGCTAGCAGCCCCCTTCGGATTAACTATGGCTACACCTTC
CDR3aa: CASSPLRINYGYTF
v_gene: TRBV7-7
d_gene: NA
j_gene: TRBJ1-2
abundance: NA

CDR3nt: TGTGCCAGCAGCTTAGTGGGGGAGACCCAGTACTTC
CDR3aa: CASSLVGETQYF
v_gene: TRBV7-2
d_gene: NA
j_gene: TRBJ2-5
abundance: many

CDR3nt: TGCGCCAGCAGCTTGGCCGGGGAAGCTTTCTTT
CDR3aa: CASSLAGEAFF
v_gene: TRBV5-5
d_gene: NA
j_gene: TRBJ1-1
abundance: NA

CDR3nt: TGTGCCAGTAGTATGGGGCGCCCTAACACTGAAGCTTTCTTT
CDR3aa: CASSMGRPNTEAFF
v_gene: TRBV19
d_gene: NA
j_gene: TRBJ1-1
abundance: few

CDR3nt: TGCAGCATCCAGGGGGTACTGAACACTGAAGCTTTCTTT
CDR3aa: CSIQGVLNTEAFF
v_gene: TRBV29-1
d_gene: TRBD1
j_gene: TRBJ1-1
abundance: NA

CDR3nt: TGTGCCAGCAGCTTAGTACAGGGGGCCTACGAGCAGTACTTC
CDR3aa: CASSLVQGAYEQYF
v_gene: TRBV7-9
d_gene: TRBD1
j_gene: TRBJ2-7
abundance: few

CDR3nt: TGTGCCAGCTACGCGCGGGGGACCGGCTACACCTTC
CDR3aa: CASYARGTGYTF
v_gene: TRBV6-1
d_gene: NA
j_gene: TRBJ1-2
abundance: NA

CDR3nt: TGCAGCGCCGAAGGACAGGCCTTTAGCAATCAGCCCCAGCATTTT
CDR3aa: CSAEGQAFSNQPQHF
v_gene: TRBV20-1
d_gene: TRBD1
j_gene: TRBJ1-5
abundance: NA

CDR3nt: TGCGCCAGCAGCTTGGATACAGGGGGGCGCGAGCAGTACTTC
CDR3aa: CASSLDTGGREQYF
v_gene: TRBV5-1
d_gene: TRBD1
j_gene: TRBJ2-7
abundance: NA

CDR3nt: TGTGCCAGCAGCTATACCAACCTCGGGGAGCTGTTTTTT
CDR3aa: CASSYTNLGELFF
v_gene: TRBV9
d_gene: NA
j_gene: TRBJ2-2
abundance: once

CDR3nt: TGTGCCAGCAGTGCCCGGACGGAACTAAACACTGAAGCTTTCTTT
CDR3aa: CASSARTELNTEAFF
v_gene: TRBV6-1
d_gene: NA
j_gene: TRBJ1-1
abundance: many

CDR3nt: TGTGCCAGCAGCAAAGGGACTGGCGGCTACGGGCAGTACTTC
CDR3aa: CASSKGTGGYGQYF
v_gene: TRBV5-6
d_gene: NA
j_gene: TRBJ2-7
abundance: NA

CDR3nt: TGTGCCAGCAGCTTAAGGACAGGGGGCGAGGAGACCCAGTACTTC
CDR3aa: CASSLRTGGEETQYF
v_gene: TRBV7-9
d_gene: TRBD1
j_gene: TRBJ2-5
abundance: few

CDR3nt: TGTGCCATCAGTGAGTCTGCGGGCCAAGAGACCCAGTACTTC
CDR3aa: CAISESAGQETQYF
v_gene: TRBV10-3
d_gene: NA
j_gene: TRBJ2-5
abundance: many

CDR3nt: TGTGCCAGCAGTTCAACAGGTTACACTGAAGCTTTCTTT
CDR3aa: CASSSTGYTEAFF
v_gene: TRBV2
d_gene: NA
j_gene: TRBJ1-1
abundance: few

CDR3nt: TGCGCCAGCAGTGAGTTAGGGGGGCTAGCGGGAGGGCCGAGCGATGAGCAGTTCTTC
CDR3aa: CASSELGGLAGGPSDEQFF
v_gene: TRBV10-1
d_gene: TRBD2
j_gene: TRBJ2-1
abundance: NA

CDR3nt: TGTGCCAGCAGCCCGCGAGAGGGAGGGTACACAGATACGCAGTATTTT
CDR3aa: CASSPREGGYTDTQYF
v_gene: TRBV9
d_gene: TRBD2
j_gene: TRBJ2-3
abundance: once

CDR3nt: TGTGCCAGCAACGCCCCGGGAAAAAAAAAACTGTTTTTT
CDR3aa: CASNAPGKKKLFF
v_gene: TRBV5-6
d_gene: NA
j_gene: TRBJ1-4
abundance: NA

CDR3nt: TGTGCCAGCAGCCCACCTAGCGTCTACGAGCAGTACTTC
CDR3aa: CASSPPSVYEQYF
v_gene: TRBV13
d_gene: NA
j_gene: TRBJ2-7
abundance: many

CDR3nt: TGTGCCAGCAGCGGGTGGACAGGGAACGAAAAACTGTTTTTT
CDR3aa: CASSGWTGNEKLFF
v_gene: TRBV7-8
d_gene: TRBD1
j_gene: TRBJ1-4
abundance: NA

CDR3nt: TGCAGCGCAAGGGACAGCCCCATGAACACTGAAGCTTTCTTT
CDR3aa: CSARDSPMNTEAFF
v_gene: TRBV29-1
d_gene: TRBD1
j_gene: TRBJ1-1
abundance: NA

CDR3nt: TGTGCCAGCAGCCCACCCGGGAGAACTGAAGCTTTCTTT
CDR3aa: CASSPPGRTEAFF
v_gene: TRBV7-3
d_gene: NA
j_gene: TRBJ1-1
abundance: NA

CDR3nt: TGCAGTGCTAAGGCGGGAGGGCCAGTGGTCGACACCGGGGAGCTGTCTTGG
CDR3aa: CSAKAGGPVVDTGELSW
v_gene: TRBV20-1
d_gene: TRBD2
j_gene: TRBJ2-2
abundance: NA

CDR3nt: TGCAGTGTGGGACAGGGGCCCTCACCGGGGCACTTT
CDR3aa: CSVGQGPSPGHF
v_gene: TRBV20-1
d_gene: TRBD1
j_gene: TRBJ1-6
abundance: medium-sized

CDR3nt: TGTGCCAGCAGCCAAAATAGCCGTAAAGGCTCCTACGAGCAGTACTTC
CDR3aa: CASSQNSRKGSYEQYF
v_gene: TRBV24-1
d_gene: NA
j_gene: TRBJ2-7
abundance: NA

CDR3nt: TGTGCCGGTTCGGGGGGACGGACAGATACGCAGCATTTT
CDR3aa: CAGSGGRTDTQHF
v_gene: TRBV19
d_gene: NA
j_gene: TRBJ1-5
abundance: NA

CDR3nt: TGTGCCAGCAGGACAGGACTAGCAGGGACCGGGGAGCTGTTTTTT
CDR3aa: CASRTGLAGTGELFF
v_gene: TRBV28
d_gene: TRBD2
j_gene: TRBJ2-2
abundance: few

CDR3nt: TGTGCCAGCAGGGCGGGACTAGCGGGGAAAGATACGCAGTATTTT
CDR3aa: CASRAGLAGKDTQYF
v_gene: TRBV6-5
d_gene: TRBD2
j_gene: TRBJ2-3
abundance: many

CDR3nt: TGCAGTGCTATGACTAGCGGGATGTACGAGCAGTACTTC
CDR3aa: CSAMTSGMYEQYF
v_gene: TRBV20-1
d_gene: TRBD2
j_gene: TRBJ2-7
abundance: NA

CDR3nt: TGTGCCAGCAGCTTATTGGGCGGGGGCCCCTACAATGAGCAGTTCTTC
CDR3aa: CASSLLGGGPYNEQFF
v_gene: TRBV13
d_gene: NA
j_gene: TRBJ2-1
abundance: many

CDR3nt: TGTGCCAGTAGAAAACAGGAGTTTGGGGCCAACGTCCTGACTTTC
CDR3aa: CASRKQEFGANVLTF
v_gene: TRBV19
d_gene: NA
j_gene: TRBJ2-6
abundance: NA

CDR3nt: TGCAGTGCTAATGAACCAGGGGATGGGGCAGATACGCAGTATTTT
CDR3aa: CSANEPGDGADTQYF
v_gene: TRBV20-1
d_gene: NA
j_gene: TRBJ2-3
abundance: NA

CDR3nt: TGTGCCAGCAGCTTAGCGGCGGGGGCCGAAGGGGGCGAGCAGTACTTC
CDR3aa: CASSLAAGAEGGEQYF
v_gene: TRBV7-9
d_gene: NA
j_gene: TRBJ2-7
abundance: many

CDR3nt: TGTGCCAGCAGCCCCGCGACAGGGACAACCACTGAAGCTTTCTTT
CDR3aa: CASSPATGTTTEAFF
v_gene: TRBV7-2
d_gene: TRBD1
j_gene: TRBJ1-1
abundance: NA

CDR3nt: TGTGCCACCGTGCCGGGACAGGTATATTCACCCCTCCACTTT
CDR3aa: CATVPGQVYSPLHF
v_gene: TRBV10-3
d_gene: TRBD1
j_gene: TRBJ1-6
abundance: once

CDR3nt: TGTGCCAGCAGCCGCAGACCATTCGGTGGCAAAAACATTCAGTACTTC
CDR3aa: CASSRRPFGGKNIQYF
v_gene: TRBV12-3/TRBV12-4
d_gene: NA
j_gene: TRBJ2-4
abundance: many

CDR3nt: TGTGTCTGCAGCGCAACCGACAGGACCCGCCTTGGCCCGGGGACCCGTTCACCCCTCCACTTT
CDR3aa: CVCSATDRTRLGPGTRSPLHF
v_gene: TRBV12-3/TRBV12-4
d_gene: NA
j_gene: TRBJ1-6
abundance: NA

CDR3nt: TGTGCCAGCAGTTTATGGTCTAGCGGGACAAGCTCCTACAATGAGCAGTTCTTC
CDR3aa: CASSLWSSGTSSYNEQFF
v_gene: TRBV12-3/TRBV12-4
d_gene: TRBD2
j_gene: TRBJ2-1
abundance: NA

CDR3nt: TGTGCCATCGCGGGCTCTTGGGACGAGCAGTACTTC
CDR3aa: CAIAGSWDEQYF
v_gene: TRBV10-3
d_gene: NA
j_gene: TRBJ2-7
abundance: many

CDR3nt: TGTGCCAGCAGCGGACAGGCGAGCTTGGGGGCCCAGTACTTC
CDR3aa: CASSGQASLGAQYF
v_gene: TRBV6-5
d_gene: TRBD1
j_gene: TRBJ2-5
abundance: NA

CDR3nt: TGTGCCAGCAGTCGAGAGGGAACTGCTCAGCCCCAGCATTTT
CDR3aa: CASSREGTAQPQHF
v_gene: TRBV7-9
d_gene: NA
j_gene: TRBJ1-5
abundance: few

CDR3nt: TGTGCCAGCAGCCTCCTTGAGGGGAGAGAGACCCAGTACTTC
CDR3aa: CASSLLEGRETQYF
v_gene: TRBV5-5
d_gene: NA
j_gene: TRBJ2-5
abundance: once

CDR3nt: TGTGCCAGCAGGACAGGTGTAACAACTGAAGCTTTCTTT
CDR3aa: CASRTGVTTEAFF
v_gene: TRBV5-4
d_gene: NA
j_gene: TRBJ1-1
abundance: NA

CDR3nt: TGTGCCACCTCCCTCCAAGAGACCCAGTACTTC
CDR3aa: CATSLQETQYF
v_gene: TRBV24-1
d_gene: NA
j_gene: TRBJ2-5
abundance: few

CDR3nt: TGTGCCAGTAGTATAGGATCGGGACTAGCAATAGATACGCAGTATTTT
CDR3aa: CASSIGSGLAIDTQYF
v_gene: TRBV19
d_gene: TRBD2
j_gene: TRBJ2-3
abundance: many

CDR3nt: TGTGCCAGCAGTTACGTGACGGGGGTTAGCAATCAGCATTTT
CDR3aa: CASSYVTGVSNQHF
v_gene: TRBV6-6
d_gene: NA
j_gene: TRBJ1-5
abundance: NA

CDR3nt: TGCAGTGCTTTGACTAGCGGGGGGGCAGATACGCAGTATTTT
CDR3aa: CSALTSGGADTQYF
v_gene: TRBV20-1
d_gene: TRBD2
j_gene: TRBJ2-3
abundance: few

CDR3nt: TGTGCCAGCAGCGTCTACGGCGCGGGAGAAGCTTTCTTT
CDR3aa: CASSVYGAGEAFF
v_gene: TRBV9
d_gene: NA
j_gene: TRBJ1-1
abundance: NA